This T cell receptor beta chain was identified during a study of blood T cell repertoires in COVID-19. Study information: The United States, Italy and Spain provided the acute and convalescent COVID-19 samples. T cells, B-cell-depleted T cells, or PBMCs provided the cDNA or gDNA that served as material.

How the authors handled the data: Using reference gene primer amplification, nucleated cell counts were estimated. Sequenced by immunoSEQ multiplex PCR; TCRdb stores in-frame clones only, minus some. The V and J calls and clone size were taken over from that table, and D and trimming were inferred from the DNA. Of 150,000 or so clones in the sample, approximately 86% were seen once. Germline V gene sequence: CDR1 SGHVS, CDR2 FNYEAQ. The CDR3 sequence is 14 residues long. V lost 1 base, J lost 5 bases, and 12 bases lay in between. This receptor was identified in a man in his fifties or sixties who had recovered from COVID-19. The sample comprised peripheral blood. V gene TRBV7-6 combines with J gene TRBJ2-7; no firm D call. In DNA, the CDR3 is TGTGCCAGCAGCTTAGGGTGGCAAGAACACGAGCAGTACTTC. Translated, it gives CASSLGWQEHEQYF.